This T cell receptor beta chain was obtained from a study of blood T cell repertoires in COVID-19. Study information: Sites in the United States, Italy and Spain provided acute and convalescent COVID-19 samples.

The repertoire was sequenced with immunoSEQ multiplex PCR; TCRdb's copy has only in-frame clones and lacks some. The sample holds fewer than 250,000 clones, about nine tenths seen once. Unmatched junction bases numbered 11, after V lost 5 bases and J lost 6 bases. Germline V gene data show CDR1 as SNHLY and CDR2 as FYNNEI. This CDR3 spans 16 amino acids. The sequenced sample consisted of peripheral blood. The receptor comes from a woman aged 55-69 years with acute or convalescent COVID-19. The chain uses TRBV2 and TRBJ1-4; 8 bases match TRBD1. The CDR3 DNA reads as TGTGCCAGCAGTCCCGGGACAGGCGCCCGAGATGAAAAACTGTTTTTT. Protein: CASSPGTGARDEKLFF.